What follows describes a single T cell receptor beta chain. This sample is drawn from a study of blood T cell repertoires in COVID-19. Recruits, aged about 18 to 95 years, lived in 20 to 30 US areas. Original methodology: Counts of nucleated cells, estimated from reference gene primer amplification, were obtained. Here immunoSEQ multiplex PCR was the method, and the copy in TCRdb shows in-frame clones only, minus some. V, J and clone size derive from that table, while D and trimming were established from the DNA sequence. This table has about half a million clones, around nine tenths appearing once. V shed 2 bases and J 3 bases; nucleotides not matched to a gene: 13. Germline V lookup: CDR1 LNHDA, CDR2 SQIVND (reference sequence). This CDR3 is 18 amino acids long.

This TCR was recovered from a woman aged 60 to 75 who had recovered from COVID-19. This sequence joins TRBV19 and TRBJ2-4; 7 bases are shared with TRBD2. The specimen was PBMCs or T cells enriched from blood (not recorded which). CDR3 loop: CASSISGLGMMVKNIQYF. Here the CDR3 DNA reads TGTGCCAGTAGTATATCCGGACTAGGGATGATGGTCAAAAACATTCAGTACTTC. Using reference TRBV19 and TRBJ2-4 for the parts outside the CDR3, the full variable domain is DGGITQSPKYLFRKEGQNVTLSCEQNLNHDAMYWYRQDPGQGLRLIYYSQIVNDFQKGDIAEGYSVSREKKESFPLTVTSAQKNPTAFYLCASSISGLGMMVKNIQYFGAGTRLSVL.